Sequencing of this TCR beta chain was carried out in a study of beta chain features in type 1 diabetes. In germline, CDR1 is SQVTM, CDR2 ANQGSEA. This CDR3 comprises 11 residues. V lost 4 bases and J 7 bases, leaving 8 bases between the germline ends. The authors reverse transcribed all of the isolated RNA, so sequencing captured expressed TCRB transcripts. Produced via immunoSEQ multiplex PCR; TCRdb's table is partial and in-frame only. This sample has around 160,000 clones, with under 60% found just once. Markers CD45RO/CCR7/CD25/CD127/CD95/CD27 served to sort CD4+ naive, central memory, regulatory and stem cell-like memory cells.

Sequencing was performed on Tregs from blood. This sequence was found in a man aged 18 to 30 in good health. The V gene is TRBV29-1, the J gene TRBJ2-1; D not resolved. In nucleotides, the CDR3 is TGCAGCGTTGTCAGATGGAATGAGCAGTTCTTC. This encodes CSVVRWNEQFF.